This TCR beta chain was profiled in a study of identical twins. Notes on the study in general: Sequences that were beta out-of-frame showed weaker excess twin sharing.

Comment on this clonotype: Its antigen is as yet unknown.

CDR3 length: 13 residues. The germline gives CDR1 GTSNPN, CDR2 SVGIG (reference sequence). V lost 3 bases and J lost 2, with 11 bases in between. TCRdb recomputed calls from the 5' RACE reads with MiXCR, one row per CDR3 protein. The table has more than 350,000 distinct CDR3 sequences, roughly 9% seen once. V gene TRBV30 combines with J gene TRBJ2-7; D perhaps matches TRBD1 (5 bases). The sample was naive T cells sorted from blood. This TCR was recovered from a woman aged 45-65 years in good health. The chain's CDR3 is CAWSNDSTYEQYF. The CDR3 nucleotides are TGTGCCTGGAGCAACGACAGTACCTACGAGCAGTACTTC.